These 4 T cell receptor beta chains originate from one sample sequenced in a study of spatial heterogeneity in lung cancer. Whole-study results and caveats: One measure, the expanded intratumoral alpha and beta TCR count, tracked tumor mutation counts.

In TCRdb, the 5' RACE reads were re-called with MiXCR into one record per CDR3 protein. The sample lists 21,000 or so distinct CDR3 sequences, roughly 6.7% occurring once. Time point defined: sample taken at primary tumor resection. No antigen has been identified for these receptors. This specimen consisted of lung tumor tissue, obtained at surgery. Receptors originate from a male donor with early-stage non-small cell lung cancer.

This clonotype is medium-sized (0.01 to 0.1%) by share. The V call is TRBV28, the J call TRBJ2-7; 10 bases are shared with TRBD2. Looked up from germline, CDR1 is MDHEN and CDR2 is SYDVKM. This CDR3 comprises 16 residues. The ends lost 3 bases at V and 6 bases at J; junction bases unmatched: 11. Written as DNA, the CDR3 is TGTGCCAGCAGTTTTCCCACTAGCGGGGTTGTATCCGAGCAGTACTTC. It codes for CASSFPTSGVVSEQYF.

The chain is built from TRBV20-1 and TRBJ2-7, with 7 bases that match TRBD1. The CDR3 extends over 16 amino acids. V lost 0 bases, J lost 0 bases, and 8 bases stayed unmatched. Looked up from germline, CDR1 is DFQATT and CDR2 is SNEGSKA (reference sequence). Written as DNA, the CDR3 is TGCAGTGCTAGAGATCTCCTACAGGGGAGCTCCTACGAGCAGTACTTC. It is translated as CSARDLLQGSSYEQYF.

This chain joins TRBV24-1 and TRBJ2-5; possibly TRBD2 for D (6 bases). V gave up 2 bases and J gave up 3 bases, with 12 bases separating them. CDR1 KGHDR and CDR2 SFDVKD come from the germline V gene. This CDR3 has 15 amino acids. The CDR3 DNA is TGTGCCACCAGTGATTCGTGGGAGGACAAAGAGACCCAGTACTTC. The encoded protein is CATSDSWEDKETQYF.

This clonotype was picked up one time. This rearrangement joins TRBV28 to TRBJ1-4; the D gene is possibly TRBD1 (6 bases). There are 13 residues in the CDR3. V dropped 6 bases and J dropped 5 bases, with 10 bases sitting between them. Germline CDR1 MDHEN, CDR2 SYDVKM. This CDR3 is CASRRQENEKLFF. In DNA form, the CDR3 reads TGTGCCAGCAGACGACAGGAGAATGAAAAACTGTTTTTT. Full variable domain (rest looked up from reference TRBV28 and TRBJ1-4): DVKVTQSSRYLVKRTGEKVFLECVQDMDHENMFWYRQDPGLGLRLIYFSYDVKMKEKGDIPEGYSVSREKKERFSLILESASTNQTSMYLCASRRQENEKLFFGSGTQLSVL.